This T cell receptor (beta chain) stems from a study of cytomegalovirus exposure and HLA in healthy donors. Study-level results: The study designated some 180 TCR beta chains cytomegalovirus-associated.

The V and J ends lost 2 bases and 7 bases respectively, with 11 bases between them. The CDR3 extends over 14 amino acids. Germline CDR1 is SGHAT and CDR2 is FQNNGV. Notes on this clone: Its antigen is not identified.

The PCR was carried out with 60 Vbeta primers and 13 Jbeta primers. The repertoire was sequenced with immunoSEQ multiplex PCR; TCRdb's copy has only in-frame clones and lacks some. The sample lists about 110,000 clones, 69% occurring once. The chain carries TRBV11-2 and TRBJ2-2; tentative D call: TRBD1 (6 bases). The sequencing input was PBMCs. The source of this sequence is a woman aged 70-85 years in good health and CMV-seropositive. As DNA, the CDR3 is TGTGCCAGCAGCTTACAGGGGCATAACGGGGAGCTGTTTTTT. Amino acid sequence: CASSLQGHNGELFF. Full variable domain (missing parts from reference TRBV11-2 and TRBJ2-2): EAGVAQSPRYKIIEKRQSVAFWCNPISGHATLYWYQQILGQGPKLLIQFQNNGVVDDSQLPKDRFSAERLKGVDSTLKIQPAKLEDSAVYLCASSLQGHNGELFFGEGSRLTVL.